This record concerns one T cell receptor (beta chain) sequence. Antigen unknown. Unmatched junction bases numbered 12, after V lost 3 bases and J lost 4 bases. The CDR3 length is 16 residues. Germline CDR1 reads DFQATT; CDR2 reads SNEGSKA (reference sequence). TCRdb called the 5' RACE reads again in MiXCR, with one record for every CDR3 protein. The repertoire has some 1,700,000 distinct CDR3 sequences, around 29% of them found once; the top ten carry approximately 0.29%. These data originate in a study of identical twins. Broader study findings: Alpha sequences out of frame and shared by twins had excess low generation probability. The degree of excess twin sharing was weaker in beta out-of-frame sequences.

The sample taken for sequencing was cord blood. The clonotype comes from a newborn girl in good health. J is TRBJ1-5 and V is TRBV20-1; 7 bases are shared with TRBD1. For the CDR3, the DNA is TGCAGTGCTAGGGGGGAGGGGGCAAGAGGGAATCAGCCCCAGCATTTT. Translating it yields CSARGEGARGNQPQHF.